These 11 T cell receptor beta chains share one sample of origin, sequenced in a study of blood T cell repertoires in COVID-19. Repertoires were generated with immunoSEQ multiplex PCR, while TCRdb's copy carries only in-frame clones and drops some. Of 65,000 to 95,000 clones in the sample, 80% to 90% are singletons; the top ten hold 20% to 25%. The sequenced sample was peripheral blood. These receptors came from a woman aged 45-59 years with acute or convalescent COVID-19.

The chain joins TRBV2 to TRBJ1-6, with 8 nucleotides matching TRBD1. The V gene end was trimmed by 7 bases and the J gene end by 7 bases; junction bases not matched to a gene: 9. CDR3 length: 15 amino acids. Germline lookup yields CDR1 SNHLY and CDR2 FYNNEI. CDR3 sequence: CASKTGGRGNSPLHF. Written as DNA, the CDR3 is TGTGCCAGCAAAACAGGGGGTCGGGGGAATTCACCCCTCCACTTT.

The chain has TRBV7-2 and TRBJ2-7; TRBD1 agrees at 7 bases. CDR3 length equals 14 residues. Germline V gene sequence: CDR1 SGHTA, CDR2 FQGNSA. Germline trimming cut 4 bases from V and 3 bases from J; bases unmatched to any gene: 6. The DNA for the CDR3 is TGTGCCAGCAGCTACTACAGGGGTGACTACGAGCAGTACTTC. This sequence encodes CASSYYRGDYEQYF.

The gene calls are TRBV11-3 and TRBJ2-2; possibly TRBD2 for D (6 bases). CDR1 is SGHNT and CDR2 is YENEEA in the germline V gene. Trimming pared 5 bases from V and 0 bases from J, leaving 22 bases between. CDR3 length: 19 amino acids. CDR3 loop: CASSHRNRIAETNTGELFF. CDR3 in DNA: TGTGCCAGCAGCCACAGGAACCGTATAGCGGAAACGAACACCGGGGAGCTGTTTTTT.

This clone was seen once. The chain combines TRBV5-5 with TRBJ2-6, with D maybe TRBD2 (5 bases). V was cut by 1 base and J by 0 bases, with 8 bases left in between. CDR3 length equals 16 residues. CDR1 is SGHKS, CDR2 YYEKEE, per germline (reference sequence). The CDR3 DNA is TGTGCCAGCAGCTTGCTGGGGAGCTCTGGGGCCAACGTCCTGACTTTC. It codes for CASSLLGSSGANVLTF.

The CDR3 nucleotides read TGCGCCAGCAGCCAAGAGGCGACAGGGCTCTCCTACGAGCAGTACTTC. It translates to CASSQEATGLSYEQYF. V is TRBV4-3 and J is TRBJ2-7; 7 bases align to TRBD1. Germline lookup yields CDR1 LGHNA and CDR2 YSLEER. V lost 0 bases and J lost 0; bases outside the gene matches: 5. The CDR3 extends over 16 amino acids.

The V call is TRBV5-4, the J call TRBJ2-3, with TRBD2 matching over 14 bases. Germline assignment: CDR1 SGHNT and CDR2 YYREEE (reference sequence). With V trimmed by 0 bases and J by 7 bases, 7 bases remained unmatched. The CDR3 sequence is 17 residues long. CDR3 coding DNA: TGTGCCAGCAGCTTGGCCGGACTAGCGGGGGGCATGAATACGCAGTATTTT. It translates to CASSLAGLAGGMNTQYF.

This chain uses TRBV15 with TRBJ1-2; 12 nucleotides match TRBD1. V lost 2 bases to trimming and J lost 6 bases; unmatched junction nucleotides: 10. The CDR3 length is 17 residues. Germline V gene sequence: CDR1 LNHNV, CDR2 YYDKDF (reference sequence). DNA of the CDR3: TGTGCCACCAGCAGATTGGGGACAGGGGGCGCGTTAGATGGCTACACCTTC. Translating it yields CATSRLGTGGALDGYTF.

In DNA, the CDR3 is TGTGCCAGCAGCGCACAAGAGACCCAGTACTTC. This gives the protein CASSAQETQYF. The rearrangement joins TRBV9 to TRBJ2-5; D gene unclear. In germline, CDR1 is SGDLS, CDR2 YYNGEE. V shed 3 bases and J shed 2 bases, with 2 bases lying between them. CDR3 length equals 11 residues.

The chain employs TRBV4-1 and TRBJ1-2; D gene unclear. Germline V gives CDR1 MGHRA, CDR2 YSYEKL. The CDR3 has 15 residues. Trimming removed 4 bases from V and 3 bases from J, with 15 bases in between. CDR3 nucleotide sequence: TGCGCCAGCAGCCTCACGGACGCGAGGGACTATGGCTACACCTTC. Translating gives CASSLTDARDYGYTF.

J is TRBJ2-5 and V is TRBV5-8; 7 bases agree with TRBD2. The V gene's germline CDR1 is SGHTS and CDR2 YDEGEE. V lost 0 bases and J lost 2; bases outside the gene matches: 4. This CDR3 contains 15 residues. The CDR3 DNA reads TGTGCCAGCAGCTTGGTACTAGCGCTTCAAGAGACCCAGTACTTC. Translation: CASSLVLALQETQYF.

The chain combines TRBV6-2 or TRBV6-3 with TRBJ2-6, with 13 bases matching TRBD2. The CDR3 runs 19 residues. The V segment lost 5 bases and the J segment 0 bases; nucleotides outside the gene matches: 7. CDR1 MNHEY and CDR2 SVGEGT come from the germline V gene. CDR3 in amino acids: CASSKGLAGTVSGANVLTF. CDR3 DNA: TGTGCCAGCAGTAAGGGACTAGCGGGGACTGTCTCTGGGGCCAACGTCCTGACTTTC.